The rows below give T cell receptor beta chains drawn from one sample of a study of regulatory T cells in long-lasting Graves disease. From the multiplex PCR reads, TCRdb called clonotypes with MiXCR, one entry per CDR3 protein. This sample carries about 610,000 distinct CDR3 sequences, 15% to 20% of them seen once, and the ten largest clones take around 13%. Another study also made use of these data, one on T cells in Graves' hyperthyroidism and ophthalmopathy.

The sequencing used peripheral blood mononuclear cells (PBMCs), collected at new diagnosis, from a patient treated with antithyroid drugs. These receptors were collected from a man between 18 and 29 years old with Graves disease. Each CDR3 is given with its conserved first and last residue.

J: TRBJ2-3; V: TRBV30; CDR3: CAWSVFSGTDTQYF
J: TRBJ2-3; V: TRBV5-1; CDR3: CASRLELGTQYF
J: TRBJ1-3; V: TRBV7-9; CDR3: CASSLVRTGNTIYF
J: TRBJ2-7; V: TRBV9; CDR3: CASSVGIPPMGEQYF
J: TRBJ2-1; V: TRBV6-5; CDR3: CASSYSGASYNEQFF
J: TRBJ2-7; V: TRBV7-3; CDR3: CASSLRLAGGPGPAYEQYF
J: TRBJ1-5; V: TRBV20-1; CDR3: CSARTAGQPQHF
J: TRBJ2-7; V: TRBV28; CDR3: CASSSGGTAYEQYF
J: TRBJ1-3; V: TRBV29-1; CDR3: CSATSHSGNTIYF
J: TRBJ2-7; V: TRBV7-3; CDR3: CASSQQFGSEQYF
J: TRBJ1-2; V: TRBV12-3/TRBV12-4; CDR3: CASSGFTGLGYGYTF
J: TRBJ1-5; V: TRBV9; CDR3: CASSVGGTGSGPQHF
J: TRBJ2-5; V: TRBV6-5; CDR3: CASSLVALQGETQYF
J: TRBJ2-1; V: TRBV30; CDR3: CAWSVKNFNNEQFF
J: TRBJ2-3; V: TRBV15; CDR3: CATSREWPGRSTDTQYF
J: TRBJ1-3; V: TRBV10-2; CDR3: CASSDTGSSGNTIYF
J: TRBJ1-5; V: TRBV6-1; CDR3: CASSAATGNFWNQPQHF
J: TRBJ2-5; V: TRBV28; CDR3: CASSFHAETQYF
J: TRBJ2-1; V: TRBV11-3; CDR3: CASSPSLAGSYNEQFF
J: TRBJ2-1; V: TRBV27; CDR3: CASSLAGGPGNEQFF